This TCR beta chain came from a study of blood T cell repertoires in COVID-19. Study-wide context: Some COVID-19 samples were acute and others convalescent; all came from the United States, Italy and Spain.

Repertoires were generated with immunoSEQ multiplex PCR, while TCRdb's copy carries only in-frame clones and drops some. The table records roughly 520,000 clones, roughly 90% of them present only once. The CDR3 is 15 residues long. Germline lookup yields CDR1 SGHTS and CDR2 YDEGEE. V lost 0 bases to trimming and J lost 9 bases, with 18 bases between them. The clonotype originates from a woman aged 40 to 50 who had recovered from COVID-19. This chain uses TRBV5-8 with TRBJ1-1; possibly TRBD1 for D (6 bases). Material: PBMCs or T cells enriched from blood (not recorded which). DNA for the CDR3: TGTGCCAGCAGCTTGGCCAGGGGCAGGGGACTAAAAGCTTTCTTT. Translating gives CASSLARGRGLKAFF.